The present T cell receptor beta chain was sequenced within a study of blood T cell repertoires in COVID-19. The overall study: Material from acute and convalescent COVID-19 was sourced from the United States, Italy and Spain.

This clone turned up a few times. In the original processing: Reference gene primer amplification gave nucleated cell count estimates. The repertoire was sequenced with immunoSEQ multiplex PCR; TCRdb's copy has only in-frame clones and lacks some. V and J calls and clone size are copied from that table; D and trimming were computed from the DNA. The table has 95,000 to 150,000 clones, 82% seen once. With 3 bases clipped from V and 4 bases from J, the junction kept 6 bases outside the gene matches. The germline V gene has CDR1 KGHSH and CDR2 LQKENI. This CDR3 contains 15 residues. Sequences were obtained from peripheral blood. The chain recombines TRBV18 with TRBJ1-1; 9 bases are a match to TRBD1. The source of this sequence is a woman in her 70s with acute or convalescent COVID-19. Written as DNA, the CDR3 is TGTGCCAGCTCACCTTTAGACAGGGGGGGCACTGAAGCTTTCTTT. It encodes CASSPLDRGGTEAFF.